This T cell receptor beta chain was sequenced in a study of human T cells and chemical hapten exposure. V was clipped by 5 bases and J by 7 bases, with 8 bases between them. The CDR3 totals 10 residues. The germline V gene has CDR1 SQVTM and CDR2 ANQGSEA. Original processing methods: Sample TCR counts, which ranged from about 23,224 to 690,600, had a median of 95,638. MiXCR was run by TCRdb on the RACE reads, yielding one entry per CDR3 protein. In this record, the V and J calls reflect TCRdb's handling and not the investigators' own analysis. This sample has approximately 350,000 distinct CDR3 sequences, with roughly 6.9% found just once. The time point is: patch test 1, 2 weeks after DPC sensitization. The treatment here: therapeutic diphenylcyclopropenone sensitization with weekly scalp DPC.

This clonotype originated in a woman aged 18-35 years with alopecia areata. Some clones in this sample may be carry-over from other donors' samples. This chain links TRBV29-1 with TRBJ2-5; D gene unclear. Here the sequenced sample was whole blood, taken in connection with sensitization to the hapten diphenylcyclopropenone (DPC). Written as DNA, the CDR3 is TGCAGCGTTTCAGTGGGGACCCAGTACTTC. Translating gives CSVSVGTQYF.